This paragraph covers one T cell receptor (beta chain) sequence. Specified time point: cycle 4 day 1 (C4D1), after five to seven weeks of nivolumab. Relapse was seen in all patients after autologous stem cell transplantation, and brentuximab vedotin exposure was variable. This entry comes from a study of PD-1 blockade in classical Hodgkin lymphoma. Profiled with immunoSEQ multiplex PCR; TCRdb holds only in-frame clones, not every one. The table lists roughly 100,000 clones, approximately 89% of them singletons. This CDR3 is 13 amino acids long. V was pared by 4 bases and J by 3 bases, with 10 bases between. Germline values: CDR1 SGHNT, CDR2 YYREEE (reference sequence).

This sequence joins TRBV5-4 and TRBJ1-1; D is unresolved. Sequences were derived from peripheral blood mononuclear cells (PBMCs), sampled before the fourth cycle of nivolumab. The receptor comes from a human donor with classical Hodgkin lymphoma. CDR3 bases: TGTGCCAGCAGCACCGGACGGTACACTGAAGCTTTCTTT. Encoded protein: CASSTGRYTEAFF.